The rows below give T cell receptor beta chains drawn from one sample of a study of cytomegalovirus exposure and HLA in healthy donors. TCRdb's copy holds only in-frame clones and misses some; the assay was immunoSEQ multiplex PCR. The repertoire has under 85,000 clones, 75% to 80% of them found once; the top ten carry 2.5% to 3.5%. Sample: PBMCs. The receptors were sampled from a young man in good health and CMV-seronegative. Both conserved end residues are part of each CDR3. The order of the fields is CDR3 DNA, CDR3 protein, J gene, V gene, D gene, CDR3 length, clone size. The D gene is left open where the match is weak. Expanded clones are given a class, and other clones once, few, many or no size at all.

cdr3_nt: TGTGCCAGCAGCTTAGATGGGACAGGGGGCAATGAGCAGTTCTTC
cdr3_aa: CASSLDGTGGNEQFF
j_call: TRBJ2-1
v_call: TRBV11-1
d_call: TRBD1
cdr3_length: 15
clone_size: -

cdr3_nt: TGTGCCAGCTCACCACGTGGAGGACAGGCGGGGGAGACCCAGTACTTC
cdr3_aa: CASSPRGGQAGETQYF
j_call: TRBJ2-5
v_call: TRBV18
d_call: -
cdr3_length: 16
clone_size: -

cdr3_nt: TGTGCCAGCAGCAACTCGAGGGTGGGGGGTGAAAAACTGTTTTTT
cdr3_aa: CASSNSRVGGEKLFF
j_call: TRBJ1-4
v_call: TRBV6-6
d_call: -
cdr3_length: 15
clone_size: once

cdr3_nt: TGTGCCAGCAGCTTAGCGCGTGGCAATCAGCCCCAGCATTTT
cdr3_aa: CASSLARGNQPQHF
j_call: TRBJ1-5
v_call: TRBV7-2
d_call: -
cdr3_length: 14
clone_size: -

cdr3_nt: TGCGCCAGCAGCCCCGGGAGTACAGGAGGTACTGAAGCTTTCTTT
cdr3_aa: CASSPGSTGGTEAFF
j_call: TRBJ1-1
v_call: TRBV5-1
d_call: -
cdr3_length: 15
clone_size: -

cdr3_nt: TGTGCCAGCTCACTTGGGGCCCCCAGCTACGAGCAGTACTTC
cdr3_aa: CASSLGAPSYEQYF
j_call: TRBJ2-7
v_call: TRBV18
d_call: -
cdr3_length: 14
clone_size: -

cdr3_nt: TGTGCCAGCTCACCGGACAGTCCCTCTGGGGCCAACGTCCTGACTTTC
cdr3_aa: CASSPDSPSGANVLTF
j_call: TRBJ2-6
v_call: TRBV18
d_call: -
cdr3_length: 16
clone_size: -

cdr3_nt: TGCGCCAGCAGTGAGAGCGGGGGGCAGTGGAACACTGAAGCTTTCTTT
cdr3_aa: CASSESGGQWNTEAFF
j_call: TRBJ1-1
v_call: TRBV10-2
d_call: -
cdr3_length: 16
clone_size: -

cdr3_nt: TGTGCCACCAGCAGCAGCCGGACAGGGAGTAATTCACCCCTCCACTTT
cdr3_aa: CATSSSRTGSNSPLHF
j_call: TRBJ1-6
v_call: TRBV15
d_call: TRBD1
cdr3_length: 16
clone_size: -

cdr3_nt: TGTGCCAGCAGCTCACAGGGGACACAAGAGACCCAGTACTTC
cdr3_aa: CASSSQGTQETQYF
j_call: TRBJ2-5
v_call: TRBV7-6
d_call: TRBD1
cdr3_length: 14
clone_size: -

cdr3_nt: TGTGCCAGCAGCTTTATGACAGGGGTGAGGAGTGGCTACACCTTC
cdr3_aa: CASSFMTGVRSGYTF
j_call: TRBJ1-2
v_call: TRBV7-2
d_call: TRBD1
cdr3_length: 15
clone_size: -

cdr3_nt: TGTGCCAGCAGCTTGTACCAGGGGGCAGATACGCAGTATTTT
cdr3_aa: CASSLYQGADTQYF
j_call: TRBJ2-3
v_call: TRBV5-5
d_call: TRBD1
cdr3_length: 14
clone_size: -

cdr3_nt: TGCGCCAGCAGCTTGATCGCCGGGGGGAAATACAATGAGCAGTTCTTC
cdr3_aa: CASSLIAGGKYNEQFF
j_call: TRBJ2-1
v_call: TRBV5-1
d_call: TRBD2
cdr3_length: 16
clone_size: -